The 7 T cell receptor beta chains listed next were all sequenced from one sample in a study of blood T cells in healthy people across ages. Using a J-beta primer mix together with a sample-barcoded 5' primer, a second PCR was run for roughly 6 to 12 cycles. Via MiXCR, TCRdb re-called the 5' RACE reads, giving one row per CDR3 protein. The sample carries approximately 800,000 distinct CDR3 sequences, 62% recorded once. Sample: blood. These receptors all stem from a man aged 25-45 years in good health.

This clonotype was picked up one time. The V and J genes are TRBV24-1 and TRBJ2-5; TRBD1 matches 9 bases. The V and J ends lost 5 bases and 4 bases, in that order; junction bases with no gene match: 4. Germline V CDR1 and CDR2: KGHDR, SFDVKD. This CDR3 comprises 14 residues. The CDR3 DNA sequence: TGTGCCACCAGTGTACAGGGGGCTGGAGAGACCCAGTACTTC. It yields the protein CATSVQGAGETQYF.

This sequence joins TRBV6-1 and TRBJ2-7, with unresolved D. Germline CDR1 reads MNHNS; CDR2 reads SASEGT. The CDR3 is 13 amino acids. The ends were cut back, 1 base at V and 6 bases at J, with 10 bases in the middle. The CDR3, as DNA: TGTGCCAGCAGTGAAGAGCCGGGCCGCGAGCAGTACTTC. This translates into CASSEEPGREQYF.

The chain recombines TRBV6-2 or TRBV6-3 with TRBJ2-1; TRBD1 agrees at 8 bases. The CDR3 runs 15 residues. Germline V gene lookup returns CDR1 MNHEY and CDR2 SVGEGT. V lost 7 bases to trimming and J lost 8 bases; unmatched junction nucleotides: 13. CDR3 coding DNA: TGTGCCAGCAACGTCCGGGACAGGATTGTCGATGAGCAGTTCTTC. Its protein is CASNVRDRIVDEQFF.

The chain links TRBV6-5 to TRBJ1-2; TRBD1 agrees at 8 bases. This CDR3 region has 14 residues. CDR1 is MNHEY, CDR2 SVGAGI, per germline. V shed 7 bases, J shed 5 bases, and the junction held 9 bases outside the gene matches. CDR3 DNA sequence: TGTGCCAGCACCAGGGGGCAGGGGGGATATGGCTACACCTTC. Residues: CASTRGQGGYGYTF.

There are a few counts of this clonotype. The chain combines TRBV5-6 with TRBJ1-4; no clear D gene. The CDR3 spans 15 residues. Trimming cost V 2 bases and J 0 bases, with 8 bases left between them. Germline V gives CDR1 SGHDT, CDR2 YYEEEE. CDR3 DNA sequence: TGTGCCAGCAGCTTCTTCGTCCCAACTAATGAAAAACTGTTTTTT. Protein: CASSFFVPTNEKLFF.

V gene TRBV7-3 combines with J gene TRBJ1-2; tentative D call: TRBD1 (5 bases). The V end was cut by 1 base, the J end by 5 bases, with 14 bases between. Germline CDR1 reads SGHTA; CDR2 reads FQGTGA. The CDR3 runs 15 residues. The CDR3 loop reads CASSLNGGTDYGYTF. The CDR3 DNA reads as TGTGCCAGCAGCTTAAACGGGGGGACGGATTATGGCTACACCTTC. Combining the CDR3 with reference TRBV7-3 and TRBJ1-2 gives the whole variable domain GAGVSQTPSNKVTEKGKYVELRCDPISGHTALYWYRQSLGQGPEFLIYFQGTGAADDSGLPNDRFFAVRPEGSVSTLKIQRTERGDSAVYLCASSLNGGTDYGYTFGSGTRLTVV.

This clonotype turned up a few times. V is TRBV7-2 and J is TRBJ2-1; possible D gene TRBD2, 6 bases. The CDR3 runs 14 residues. V was clipped by 4 bases and J by 7 bases, with 14 bases between them. Germline lookup yields CDR1 SGHTA and CDR2 FQGNSA. CDR3 in amino acids: CASSYNTGGNEQFF. The CDR3 DNA reads as TGTGCCAGCAGCTATAATACTGGAGGGAATGAGCAGTTCTTC.